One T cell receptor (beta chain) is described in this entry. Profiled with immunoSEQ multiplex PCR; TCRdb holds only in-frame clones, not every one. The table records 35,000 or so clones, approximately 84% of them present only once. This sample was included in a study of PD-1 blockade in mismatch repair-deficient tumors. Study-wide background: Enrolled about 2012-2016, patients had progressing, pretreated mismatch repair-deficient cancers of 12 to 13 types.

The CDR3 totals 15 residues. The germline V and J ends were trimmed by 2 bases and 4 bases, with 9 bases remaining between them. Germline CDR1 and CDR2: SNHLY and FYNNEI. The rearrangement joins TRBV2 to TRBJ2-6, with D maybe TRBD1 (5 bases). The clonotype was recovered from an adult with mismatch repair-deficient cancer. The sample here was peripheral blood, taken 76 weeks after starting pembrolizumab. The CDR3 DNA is TGTGCCAGCAGTGAAATAGGGGTCGGGGCCAACGTCCTGACTTTC. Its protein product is CASSEIGVGANVLTF.